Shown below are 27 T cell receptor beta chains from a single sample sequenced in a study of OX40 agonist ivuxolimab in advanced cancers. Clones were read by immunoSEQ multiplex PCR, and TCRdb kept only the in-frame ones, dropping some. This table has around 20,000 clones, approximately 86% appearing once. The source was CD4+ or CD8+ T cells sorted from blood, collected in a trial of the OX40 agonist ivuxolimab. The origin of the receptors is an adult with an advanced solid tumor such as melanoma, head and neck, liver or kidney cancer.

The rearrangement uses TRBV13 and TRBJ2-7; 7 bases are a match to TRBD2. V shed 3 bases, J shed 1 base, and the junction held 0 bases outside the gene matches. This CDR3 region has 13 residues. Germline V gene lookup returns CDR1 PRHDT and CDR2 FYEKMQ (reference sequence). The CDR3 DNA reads TGTGCCAGCAGCTTGGGGGGGTCCTACGAGCAGTACTTC. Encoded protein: CASSLGGSYEQYF.

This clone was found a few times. The CDR3 DNA reads as TGTGCCAGTAGTTGGAGGACAGTCGGGGCTGAAGCTTTCTTT. Protein: CASSWRTVGAEAFF. The V gene is TRBV19, the J gene TRBJ1-1; TRBD1 is a possible D gene (6 bases). The V gene lost 5 bases and the J gene lost 6 bases, with 16 bases spanning the gap. CDR1 and CDR2 from the germline V gene are LNHDA and SQIVND (reference sequence). This CDR3 spans 14 amino acids. The full variable domain, rest sourced from reference TRBV19 and TRBJ1-1, is DGGITQSPKYLFRKEGQNVTLSCEQNLNHDAMYWYRQDPGQGLRLIYYSQIVNDFQKGDIAEGYSVSREKKESFPLTVTSAQKNPTAFYLCASSWRTVGAEAFFGQGTRLTVV.

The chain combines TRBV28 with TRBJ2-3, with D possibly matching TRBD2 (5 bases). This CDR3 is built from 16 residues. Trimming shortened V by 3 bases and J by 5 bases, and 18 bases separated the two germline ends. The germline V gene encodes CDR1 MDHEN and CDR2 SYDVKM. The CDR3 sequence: CASSFPGGSEIDTQYF. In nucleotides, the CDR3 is TGTGCCAGCAGTTTCCCCGGCGGTAGCGAAATAGATACGCAGTATTTT. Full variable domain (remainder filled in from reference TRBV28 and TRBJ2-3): DVKVTQSSRYLVKRTGEKVFLECVQDMDHENMFWYRQDPGLGLRLIYFSYDVKMKEKGDIPEGYSVSREKKERFSLILESASTNQTSMYLCASSFPGGSEIDTQYFGPGTRLTVL.

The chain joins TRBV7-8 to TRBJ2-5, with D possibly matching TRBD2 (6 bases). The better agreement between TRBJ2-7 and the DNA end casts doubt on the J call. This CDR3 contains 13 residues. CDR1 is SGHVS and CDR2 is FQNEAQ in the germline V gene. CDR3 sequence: CASSRETQDEQYF. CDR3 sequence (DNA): TGTGCCAGCAGCCGGGAGACCCAGGACGAGCAGTACTTC.

The DNA of the CDR3 is TGTGCCAGCAGCCGGACACCGGTATTTCAAGAGACCCAGTACTTC. It specifies CASSRTPVFQETQYF. V usage is TRBV7-2 and J usage is TRBJ2-5; D is perhaps TRBD1 (5 bases). The CDR3 is made up of 15 amino acids. The V gene lost 5 bases and the J gene lost 2 bases, with 15 bases spanning the gap. CDR1 is SGHTA, CDR2 FQGNSA, per germline. Drawing the rest from reference TRBV7-2 and TRBJ2-5, the complete variable domain is GAGVSQSPSNKVTEKGKDVELRCDPISGHTALYWYRQSLGQGLEFLIYFQGNSAPDKSGLPSDRFSAERTGGSVSTLTIQRTQQEDSAVYLCASSRTPVFQETQYFGPGTRLLVL.

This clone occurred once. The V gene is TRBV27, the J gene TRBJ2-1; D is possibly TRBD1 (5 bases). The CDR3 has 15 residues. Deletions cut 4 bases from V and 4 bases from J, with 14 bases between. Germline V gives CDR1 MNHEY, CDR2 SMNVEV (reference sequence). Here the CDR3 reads CASSSAGHLYNEQFF. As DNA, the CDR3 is TGTGCCAGCAGTTCCGCCGGACATTTATACAATGAGCAGTTCTTC.

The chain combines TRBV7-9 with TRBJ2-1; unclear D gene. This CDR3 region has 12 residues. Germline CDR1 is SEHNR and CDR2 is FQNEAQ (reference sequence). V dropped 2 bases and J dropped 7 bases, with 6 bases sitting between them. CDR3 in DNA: TGTGCCAGCAGCTTAACAGTTAATGAGCAGTTCTTC. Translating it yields CASSLTVNEQFF.

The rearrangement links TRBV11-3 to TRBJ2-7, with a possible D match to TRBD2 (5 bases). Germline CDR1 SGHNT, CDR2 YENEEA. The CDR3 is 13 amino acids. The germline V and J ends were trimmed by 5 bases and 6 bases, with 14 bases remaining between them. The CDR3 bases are TGTGCCAGCAGCCCCGGCCGGGGTGGCGAGCAGTACTTC. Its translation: CASSPGRGGEQYF.

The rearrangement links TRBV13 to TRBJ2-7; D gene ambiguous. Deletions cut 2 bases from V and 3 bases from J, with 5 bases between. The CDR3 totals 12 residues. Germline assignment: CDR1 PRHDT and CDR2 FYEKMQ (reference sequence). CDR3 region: CASSLSNYEQYF. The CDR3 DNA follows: TGTGCCAGCAGCTTATCTAACTACGAGCAGTACTTC.

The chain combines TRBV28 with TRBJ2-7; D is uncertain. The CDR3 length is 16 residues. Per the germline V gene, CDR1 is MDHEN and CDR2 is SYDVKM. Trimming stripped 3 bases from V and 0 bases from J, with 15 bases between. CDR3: CASSLKGPYSSYEQYF. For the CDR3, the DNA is TGTGCCAGCAGTTTGAAAGGCCCGTACTCCTCCTACGAGCAGTACTTC.

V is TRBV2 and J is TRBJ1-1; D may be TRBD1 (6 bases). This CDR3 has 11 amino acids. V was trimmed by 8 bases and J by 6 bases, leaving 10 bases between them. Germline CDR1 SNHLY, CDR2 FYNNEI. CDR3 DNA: TGTGCCAGCCAGGGGCCCCCTGAAGCTTTCTTT. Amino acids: CASQGPPEAFF. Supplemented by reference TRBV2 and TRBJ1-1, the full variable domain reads EPEVTQTPSHQVTQMGQEVILRCVPISNHLYFYWYRQILGQKVEFLVSFYNNEISEKSEIFDDQFSVERPDGSNFTLKIRSTKLEDSAMYFCASQGPPEAFFGQGTRLTVV.

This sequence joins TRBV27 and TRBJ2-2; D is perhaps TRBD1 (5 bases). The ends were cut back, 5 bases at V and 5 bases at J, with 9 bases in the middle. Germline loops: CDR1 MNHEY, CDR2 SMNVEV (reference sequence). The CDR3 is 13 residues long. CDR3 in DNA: TGTGCCAGCAGTCCGACAGTGACCGGGGAGCTGTTTTTT. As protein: CASSPTVTGELFF.

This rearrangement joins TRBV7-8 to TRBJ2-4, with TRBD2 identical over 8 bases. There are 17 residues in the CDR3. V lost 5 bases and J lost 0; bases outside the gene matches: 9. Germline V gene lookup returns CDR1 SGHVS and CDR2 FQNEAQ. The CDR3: CASSPRKAGVAKNIQYF. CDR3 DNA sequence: TGTGCCAGCAGCCCCCGGAAAGCGGGAGTAGCCAAAAACATTCAGTACTTC.

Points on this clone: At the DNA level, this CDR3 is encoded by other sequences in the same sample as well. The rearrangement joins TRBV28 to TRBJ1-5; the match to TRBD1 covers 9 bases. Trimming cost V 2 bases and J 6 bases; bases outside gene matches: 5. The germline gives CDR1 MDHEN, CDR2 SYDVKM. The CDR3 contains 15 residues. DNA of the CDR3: TGTGCCAGCAGTTTAGGACAGGGGTTTCGTCAGCCCCAGCATTTT. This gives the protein CASSLGQGFRQPQHF.

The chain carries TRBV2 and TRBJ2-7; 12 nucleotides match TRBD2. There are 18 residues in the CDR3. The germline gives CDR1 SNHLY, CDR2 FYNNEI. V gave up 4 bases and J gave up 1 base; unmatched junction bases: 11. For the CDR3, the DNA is TGTGCCAGCAGTGGGACTAGCGGGAAGCAGGCGAAATCCTACGAGCAGTACTTC. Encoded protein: CASSGTSGKQAKSYEQYF. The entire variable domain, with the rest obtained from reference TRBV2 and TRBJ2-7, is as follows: EPEVTQTPSHQVTQMGQEVILRCVPISNHLYFYWYRQILGQKVEFLVSFYNNEISEKSEIFDDQFSVERPDGSNFTLKIRSTKLEDSAMYFCASSGTSGKQAKSYEQYFGPGTRLTVT.

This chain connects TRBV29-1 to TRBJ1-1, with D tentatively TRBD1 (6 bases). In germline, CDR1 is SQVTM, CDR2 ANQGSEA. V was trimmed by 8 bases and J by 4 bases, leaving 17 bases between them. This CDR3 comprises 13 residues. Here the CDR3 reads CSHRGQGSTEAFF. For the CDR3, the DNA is TGCAGCCACCGAGGGCAGGGGAGCACTGAAGCTTTCTTT.

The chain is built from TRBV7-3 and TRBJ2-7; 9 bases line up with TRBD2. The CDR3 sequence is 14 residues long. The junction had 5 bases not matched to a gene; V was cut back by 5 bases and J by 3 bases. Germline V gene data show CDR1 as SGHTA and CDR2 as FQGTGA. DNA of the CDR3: TGTGCCAGCAGCCCCTCTAGCGGGGACTACGAGCAGTACTTC. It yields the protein CASSPSSGDYEQYF.

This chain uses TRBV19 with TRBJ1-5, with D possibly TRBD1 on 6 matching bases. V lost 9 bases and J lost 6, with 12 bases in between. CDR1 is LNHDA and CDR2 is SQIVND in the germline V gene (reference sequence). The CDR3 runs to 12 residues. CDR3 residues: CASSQGSQPQHF. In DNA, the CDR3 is TGTGCCAGCTCACAGGGAAGTCAGCCCCAGCATTTT.

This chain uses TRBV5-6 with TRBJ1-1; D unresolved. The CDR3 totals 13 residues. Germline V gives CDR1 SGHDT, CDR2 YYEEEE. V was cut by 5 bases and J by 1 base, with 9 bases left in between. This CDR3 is CASSFNPNTEAFF. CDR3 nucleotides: TGTGCCAGCAGTTTTAATCCGAACACTGAAGCTTTCTTT. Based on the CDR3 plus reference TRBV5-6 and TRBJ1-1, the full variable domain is DAGVTQSPTHLIKTRGQQVTLRCSPKSGHDTVSWYQQALGQGPQFIFQYYEEEERQRGNFPDRFSGHQFPNYSSELNVNALLLGDSALYLCASSFNPNTEAFFGQGTRLTVV.

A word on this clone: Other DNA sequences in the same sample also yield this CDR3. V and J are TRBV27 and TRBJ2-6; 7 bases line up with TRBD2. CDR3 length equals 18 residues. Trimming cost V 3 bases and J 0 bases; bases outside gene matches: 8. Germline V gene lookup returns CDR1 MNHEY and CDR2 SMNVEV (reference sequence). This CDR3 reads CASSFLAGTSSGANVLTF. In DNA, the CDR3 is TGTGCCAGCAGTTTCTTAGCGGGCACCTCCTCTGGGGCCAACGTCCTGACTTTC.

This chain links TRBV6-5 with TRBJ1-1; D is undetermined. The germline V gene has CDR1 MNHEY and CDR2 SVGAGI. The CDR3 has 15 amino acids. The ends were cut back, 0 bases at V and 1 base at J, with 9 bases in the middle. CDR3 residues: CASSYSIYANTEAFF. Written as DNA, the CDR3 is TGTGCCAGCAGTTACTCGATCTATGCGAACACTGAAGCTTTCTTT.

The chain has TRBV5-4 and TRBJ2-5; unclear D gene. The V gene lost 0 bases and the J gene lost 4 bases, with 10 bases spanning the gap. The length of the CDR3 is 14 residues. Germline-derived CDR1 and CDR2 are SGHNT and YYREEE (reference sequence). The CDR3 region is CASSLEGRGETQYF. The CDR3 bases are TGTGCCAGCAGCTTGGAGGGTAGAGGAGAGACCCAGTACTTC.

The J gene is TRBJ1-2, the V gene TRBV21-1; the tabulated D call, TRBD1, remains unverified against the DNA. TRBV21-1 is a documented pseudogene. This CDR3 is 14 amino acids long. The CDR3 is CASSSKTATYGYTF. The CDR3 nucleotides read TGTGCCAGCAGTAGTAAGACAGCTACCTATGGCTACACCTTC.

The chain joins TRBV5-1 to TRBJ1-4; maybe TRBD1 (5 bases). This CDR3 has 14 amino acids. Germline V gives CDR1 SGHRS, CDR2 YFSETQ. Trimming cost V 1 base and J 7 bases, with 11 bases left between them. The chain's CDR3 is CASSLWGGGEKLFF. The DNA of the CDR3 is TGCGCCAGCAGCTTGTGGGGCGGAGGTGAAAAACTGTTTTTT. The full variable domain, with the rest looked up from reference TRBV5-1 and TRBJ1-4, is KAGVTQTPRYLIKTRGQQVTLSCSPISGHRSVSWYQQTPGQGLQFLFEYFSETQRNKGNFPGRFSGRQFSNSRSEMNVSTLELGDSALYLCASSLWGGGEKLFFGSGTQLSVL.

CDR3 sequence reads: CASSTNPGSDEAFF. As DNA, the CDR3 is TGTGCCAGTAGTACCAACCCCGGGAGTGACGAAGCTTTCTTT. V usage is TRBV19 and J usage is TRBJ1-1; D gene uncertain. The CDR3 spans 14 residues. Germline CDR1 is LNHDA and CDR2 is SQIVND (reference sequence). V lost 4 bases and J lost 8, with 17 bases in between.

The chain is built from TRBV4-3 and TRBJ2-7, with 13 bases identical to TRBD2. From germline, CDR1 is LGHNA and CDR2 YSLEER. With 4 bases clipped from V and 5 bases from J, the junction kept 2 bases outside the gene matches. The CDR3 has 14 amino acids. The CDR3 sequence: CASSLGLAGDEQYF. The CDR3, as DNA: TGCGCCAGCAGCCTTGGACTAGCGGGGGACGAGCAGTACTTC.

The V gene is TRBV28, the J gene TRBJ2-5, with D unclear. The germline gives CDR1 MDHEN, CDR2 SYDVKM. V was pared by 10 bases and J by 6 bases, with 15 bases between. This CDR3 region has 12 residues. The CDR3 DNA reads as TGTGCCACCGGTGCTCTACCCCAGACCCAGTACTTC. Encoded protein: CATGALPQTQYF.